This is a list of T cell receptor beta chains from one sample in a study of shared clonotypes between healthy human individuals. Sequenced by immunoSEQ multiplex PCR; TCRdb stores in-frame clones only, minus some. The sample consists of millions of clones, about 93% of them appearing once. The sample comprised naive CD8+ T cells from PBMCs. The receptors were gathered from a man younger than 35 in good health. Some clones in this sample may be carry-over from other donors' samples. The CDR3 runs from the conserved cysteine through the conserved F or W. Each record gives: D gene, J gene, clone size, V gene, CDR3 DNA, CDR3 protein. A D gene is named only where the DNA matches it firmly. A row's size may be missing; if present it is once, few, many or a size class.

>NA|TRBJ1-5|NA|TRBV6-1
TGTGCCAGCAGTGAAACGATCCCCCTCAATCAGCCCCAGCATTTT
CASSETIPLNQPQHF
>NA|TRBJ1-1|NA|TRBV6-5
TGTGCCAGCAGTTACGGCACCCCGAACACTGAAGCTTTCTTT
CASSYGTPNTEAFF
>NA|TRBJ2-1|once|TRBV9
TGTGCCAGCAGCGTCACCTCCGGACCGAACAATGAGCAGTTCTTC
CASSVTSGPNNEQFF
>NA|TRBJ1-1|NA|TRBV28
TGTGCCAGCAGCAGCCAGCTTTTGGGAGGGTGGACTGAAGCTTTCTTT
CASSSQLLGGWTEAFF
>NA|TRBJ1-1|NA|TRBV25-1
TGTGCCAGCAGTGAACGGGCAGGGTACACTGAAGCTTTCTTT
CASSERAGYTEAFF
>TRBD1|TRBJ2-7|NA|TRBV5-4
TGTGCCAGCCGGGACAGGAGCTCCTACGAGCAGTACTTC
CASRDRSSYEQYF
>TRBD2|TRBJ2-2|NA|TRBV6-1
TGTGCCAGCAGTGAAGCGATAGCGGGAGGGGCGTACACCGGGGAGCTGTTTTTT
CASSEAIAGGAYTGELFF
>NA|TRBJ1-2|NA|TRBV29-1
TGCAGCGTTGAACAGCTTGGGGATGGCTACACCTTC
CSVEQLGDGYTF
>NA|TRBJ2-1|NA|TRBV13
TGTGCCAGCAGCCCCTCAACGAACACGAATGAGCAGTTCTTC
CASSPSTNTNEQFF
>TRBD1|TRBJ1-6|once|TRBV27
TGTGCCAGCCGCACAGGGGGCGGATCACCCCTCCACTTT
CASRTGGGSPLHF
>NA|TRBJ2-7|NA|TRBV27
TGTGCCACCAATTCAGGTGGCGAGCAGTACTTC
CATNSGGEQYF
>NA|TRBJ2-7|NA|TRBV7-9
TGTGCCAGCAGCCCTTGGCCACTGCTCTTC
CASSPWPLLF
>NA|TRBJ1-2|NA|TRBV28
TGTGCCAGCAGTTTATTAGTGGCTGGCTACACCTTC
CASSLLVAGYTF
>NA|TRBJ2-3|NA|TRBV11-3
TGTGCCAGCAGCAGGACAGATACGCAGTATTTT
CASSRTDTQYF
>NA|TRBJ1-1|few|TRBV19
TGTGCCAGTAGTATATCAGAGAACACTGAAGCTTTCTTT
CASSISENTEAFF
>TRBD2|TRBJ2-1|NA|TRBV9
TGTGCCAGCAGCGCCTCTAGCGGGAGGAACAATGAGCAGTTCTTC
CASSASSGRNNEQFF
>NA|TRBJ2-6|NA|TRBV14
TGTGCCAGCAGCCCGGGGCAGGCCGTGAACTCTGGGGCCAACGTCCTGACTTTC
CASSPGQAVNSGANVLTF
>NA|TRBJ2-7|NA|TRBV7-9
TGTGCCAGCAGCTTCCCTGGCTCCGAGCAGTACTTC
CASSFPGSEQYF
>NA|TRBJ2-2|NA|TRBV7-9
TGTGCCAGCAGCTTAACTAGCAACACCGGGGAGCTGTTTTTT
CASSLTSNTGELFF
>NA|TRBJ2-6|once|TRBV5-4
TGTGCCAGCAGCTTGTGGCAGTTCGTCTCTGGGGCCAACGTCCTGACTTTC
CASSLWQFVSGANVLTF
>TRBD1|TRBJ1-4|once|TRBV29-1
TGCAGCGCGGGTCTGGGGGACAGTGAAAAACTGTTTTTT
CSAGLGDSEKLFF
>NA|TRBJ1-5|NA|TRBV5-1
TGCGCCAGCAGCTTGGAAGGGGGGAGTCAGCCCCAGCATTTT
CASSLEGGSQPQHF
>TRBD1|TRBJ2-7|few|TRBV7-3
TGTGCCAGCAGCTTAACAGGGGGACAGGCCGACGAGCAGTACTTC
CASSLTGGQADEQYF
>TRBD2|TRBJ2-5|NA|TRBV10-3
TGTGCCATCAGTGGTAGCGGGAGGGCCCAAGAGACCCAGTACTTC
CAISGSGRAQETQYF
>NA|TRBJ2-2|NA|TRBV7-9
TGTGCCAGCAGCCTCTCCGGGACACAAAACACCGGGGAGCTGTTTTTT
CASSLSGTQNTGELFF
>NA|TRBJ1-1|NA|TRBV30
TGTGCCTGGAGTCACACAGGGCTCGAAGCTTTCTTT
CAWSHTGLEAFF
>NA|TRBJ2-7|NA|TRBV9
TGTGCCAGCAGCGACACCTCCTACGAGCAGTACTTC
CASSDTSYEQYF
>NA|TRBJ2-3|NA|TRBV28
TGTGCCAGCAGTTTGGGTAGTACTAGCACAGATACGCAGTATTTT
CASSLGSTSTDTQYF
>TRBD1|TRBJ1-2|NA|TRBV5-8
TGTGCCAGCACCCGGTTGGGTACAGGGGATGGCTACACCTTC
CASTRLGTGDGYTF
>NA|TRBJ1-1|few|TRBV27
TGTGCCAGCAGTTTGAGGGGCCCTAACACTGAAGCTTTCTTT
CASSLRGPNTEAFF
>NA|TRBJ2-7|NA|TRBV29-1
TGCAGCGTTGTTCCAGGGAACTACGAGCAGTACTTC
CSVVPGNYEQYF
>NA|TRBJ2-2|NA|TRBV5-1
TGCGCCAGTCGGGACGGCCTAAACACCGGGGAGCTGTTTTTT
CASRDGLNTGELFF
>NA|TRBJ1-4|NA|TRBV27
TGTGCCAGCAGTGTCAGGGAGAGGAATGAAAAACTGTTTTTT
CASSVRERNEKLFF